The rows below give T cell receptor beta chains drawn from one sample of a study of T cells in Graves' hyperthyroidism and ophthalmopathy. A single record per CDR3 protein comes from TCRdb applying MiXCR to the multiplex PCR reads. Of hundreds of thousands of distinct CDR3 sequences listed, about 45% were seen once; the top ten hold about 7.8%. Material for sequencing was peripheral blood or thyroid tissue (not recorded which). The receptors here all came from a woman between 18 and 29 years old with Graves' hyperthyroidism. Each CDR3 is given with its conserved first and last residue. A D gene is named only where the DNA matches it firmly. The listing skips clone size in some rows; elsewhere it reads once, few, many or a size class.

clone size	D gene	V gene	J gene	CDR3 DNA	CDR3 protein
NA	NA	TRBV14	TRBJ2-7	TGTGCCAGCAGCCAAGATATCTGGGCCAACTACGAGCAGTACTTC	CASSQDIWANYEQYF
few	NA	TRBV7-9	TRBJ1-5	TGTGCCAGCAGTAATGGGCCGGTGCCCCAGCATTTT	CASSNGPVPQHF
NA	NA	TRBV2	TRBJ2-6	TGTGCCAGCTCACCAAGGGCCAGCTCTGGGGCCAACGTCCTGACTTTC	CASSPRASSGANVLTF
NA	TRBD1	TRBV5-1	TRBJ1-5	TGCGCCAGCAGCTTGGGGACAGGTTTTAGCAATCAGCCCCAGCATTTT	CASSLGTGFSNQPQHF
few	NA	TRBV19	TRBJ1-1	TGTGCCAGTACATTCAGGGGGAACACTGAAGCTTTCTTT	CASTFRGNTEAFF
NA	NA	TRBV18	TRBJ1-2	TGTGCCAGCTCACCACAGGTCCCCACTAACTATGGCTACACCTTC	CASSPQVPTNYGYTF
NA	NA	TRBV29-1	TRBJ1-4	NA	CSGSEDASYGYTFGSGTDNEKLFF
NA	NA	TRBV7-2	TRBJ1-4	TGTGCCAGCAGTTTATCAGGGGTTAATGAAAAACTGTTTTTT	CASSLSGVNEKLFF
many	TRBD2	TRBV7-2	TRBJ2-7	TGTGCCAGCAGCCTCCTAGCGGGAGGGTCCTACGAGCAGTACTTC	CASSLLAGGSYEQYF
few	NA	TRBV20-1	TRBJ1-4	TGCAGTGCTAGAGATCTACAGACATCAACTAATGAAAAACTGTTTTTT	CSARDLQTSTNEKLFF
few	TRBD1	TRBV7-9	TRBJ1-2	TGTGCCAGCAGCTTACCGACAGGGCCAGCGGATGGCTACACCTTC	CASSLPTGPADGYTF
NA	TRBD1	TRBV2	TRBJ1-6	TGTGCCAGCAGTGAATCTGGGACAGGGTCTACTTCACCCCTCCACTTT	CASSESGTGSTSPLHF
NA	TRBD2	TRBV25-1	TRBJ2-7	TGTGCCAGCACCAAAGGACCGACTAGCGGACTCTCCTACGAGCAGTACTTC	CASTKGPTSGLSYEQYF
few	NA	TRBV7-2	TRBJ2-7	TGTGCCAGCACCGTAGGCGAGGGTAACTCCTACGAGCAGTACTTC	CASTVGEGNSYEQYF
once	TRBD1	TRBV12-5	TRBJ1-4	TGTGCTAGTGGTTTGGTTAATATACAGGGGGGCACAACTAATGAAAAACTGTTTTTT	CASGLVNIQGGTTNEKLFF
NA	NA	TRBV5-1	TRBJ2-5	TGCGCCAGCAGCCGACGGGGGGAGACCCAGTACTTC	CASSRRGETQYF
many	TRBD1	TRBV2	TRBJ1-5	TGTGCCAGCAGAGGGACAGGGAATAGCAATCAGCCCCAGCATTTT	CASRGTGNSNQPQHF
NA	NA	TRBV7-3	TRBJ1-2	TGTGCCAGCAGCTTAACCGGGATGGGGGGCGCACTCTATGGCTACACCTTC	CASSLTGMGGALYGYTF
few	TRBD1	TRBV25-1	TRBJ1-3	TGCGCCAGCAGGGGGACAGGGCGCCGCTCTGGAAACACCATATATTTT	CASRGTGRRSGNTIYF
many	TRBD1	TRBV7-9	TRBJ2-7	TGTGCCAGCAGTCTACAGGGGGCGAGCTCCTACGAGCAGTACTTC	CASSLQGASSYEQYF
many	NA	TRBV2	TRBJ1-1	TGTGCCAGCAGTGAAGGAGGTAGGCTGGTCACTGAAGCTTTCTTT	CASSEGGRLVTEAFF
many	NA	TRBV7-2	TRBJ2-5	TGTGCCAGCAGCTTGGCTCTCGGGACCCAGTACTTC	CASSLALGTQYF
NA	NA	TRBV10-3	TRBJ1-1	TGTGCCAGCAGCCCCGGGCAAGACACTGGAGCTTTCTTT	CASSPGQDTGAFF
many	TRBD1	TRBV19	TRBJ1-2	TGTGCCAGTAGTACAGGGGGCGCTGATTATGGCTACACCTTC	CASSTGGADYGYTF
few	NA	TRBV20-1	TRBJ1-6	TGCAGTGCAAAGCGGGGGGCGGGGAATTCACCCCTCCACTTT	CSAKRGAGNSPLHF